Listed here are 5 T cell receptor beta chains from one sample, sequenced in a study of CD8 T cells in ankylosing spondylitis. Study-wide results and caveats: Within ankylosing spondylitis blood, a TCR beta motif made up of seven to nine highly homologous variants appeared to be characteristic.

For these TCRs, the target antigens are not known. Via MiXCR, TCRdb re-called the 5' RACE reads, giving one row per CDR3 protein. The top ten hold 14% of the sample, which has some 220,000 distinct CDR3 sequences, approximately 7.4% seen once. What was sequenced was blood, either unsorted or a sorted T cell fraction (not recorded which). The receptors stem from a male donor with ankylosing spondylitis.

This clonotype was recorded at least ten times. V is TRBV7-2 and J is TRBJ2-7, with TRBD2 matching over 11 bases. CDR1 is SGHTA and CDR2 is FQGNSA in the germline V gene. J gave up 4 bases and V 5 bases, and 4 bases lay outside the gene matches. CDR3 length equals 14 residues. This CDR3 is CASSQGLAVYEQYF. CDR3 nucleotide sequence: TGTGCCAGCAGCCAGGGACTAGCGGTATACGAGCAGTACTTC.

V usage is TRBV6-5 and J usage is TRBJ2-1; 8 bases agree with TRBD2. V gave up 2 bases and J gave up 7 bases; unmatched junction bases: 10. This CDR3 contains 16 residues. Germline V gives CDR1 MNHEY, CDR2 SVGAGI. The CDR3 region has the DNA TGTGCCAGCAGTTACCCAACCGGGACTAGGTGGAATGAGCAGTTCTTC. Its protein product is CASSYPTGTRWNEQFF.

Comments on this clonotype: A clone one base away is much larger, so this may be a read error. The CDR3 DNA is TGCGCCAGCAGCCAAGAGGCGGGCAGGGAGACCCAGTACTTC. Its protein is CASSQEAGRETQYF. The chain recombines TRBV4-1 with TRBJ2-5; tentative D call: TRBD2 (5 bases). CDR1 is MGHRA and CDR2 is YSYEKL in the germline V gene. This CDR3 is 14 amino acids long. Trimming stripped 0 bases from V and 5 bases from J, with 10 bases between.

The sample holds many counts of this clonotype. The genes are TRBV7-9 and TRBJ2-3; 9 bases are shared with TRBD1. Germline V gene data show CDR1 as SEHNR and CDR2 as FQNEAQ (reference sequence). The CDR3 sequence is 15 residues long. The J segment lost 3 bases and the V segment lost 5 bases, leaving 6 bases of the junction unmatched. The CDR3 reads CASSLGQGPTDTQYF. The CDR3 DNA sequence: TGTGCCAGCAGCCTCGGACAGGGGCCGACAGATACGCAGTATTTT.

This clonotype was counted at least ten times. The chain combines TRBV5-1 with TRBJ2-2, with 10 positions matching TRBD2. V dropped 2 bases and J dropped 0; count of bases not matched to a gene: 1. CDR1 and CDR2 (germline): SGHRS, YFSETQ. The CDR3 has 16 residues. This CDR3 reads CASSLLAGSNTGELFF. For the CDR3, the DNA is TGCGCCAGCAGCTTACTAGCGGGGTCGAACACCGGGGAGCTGTTTTTT. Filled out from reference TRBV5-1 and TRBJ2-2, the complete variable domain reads KAGVTQTPRYLIKTRGQQVTLSCSPISGHRSVSWYQQTPGQGLQFLFEYFSETQRNKGNFPGRFSGRQFSNSRSEMNVSTLELGDSALYLCASSLLAGSNTGELFFGEGSRLTVL.